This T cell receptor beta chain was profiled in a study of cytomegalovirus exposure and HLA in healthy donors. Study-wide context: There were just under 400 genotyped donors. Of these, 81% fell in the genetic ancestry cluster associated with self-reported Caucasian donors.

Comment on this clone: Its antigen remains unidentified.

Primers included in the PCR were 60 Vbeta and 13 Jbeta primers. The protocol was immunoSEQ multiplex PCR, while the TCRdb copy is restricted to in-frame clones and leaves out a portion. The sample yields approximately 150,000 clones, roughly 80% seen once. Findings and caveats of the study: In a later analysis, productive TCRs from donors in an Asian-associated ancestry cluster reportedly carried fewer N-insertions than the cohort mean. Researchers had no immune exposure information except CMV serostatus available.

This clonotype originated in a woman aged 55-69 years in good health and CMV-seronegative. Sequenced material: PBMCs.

CDR3 protein: CASMDRADEQFF. The CDR3 DNA follows: TGTGCCAGCATGGACAGGGCCGATGAGCAGTTCTTC. V usage is TRBV2 and J usage is TRBJ2-1; TRBD1 matches 8 bases. This CDR3 comprises 12 residues. The germline CDR1 and CDR2 sequences are SNHLY and FYNNEI. V shed 7 bases and J 8 bases; nucleotides not matched to a gene: 4.